A single sample gave rise to the 26 T cell receptor beta chains below, sequenced in a study of siplizumab effects on memory and regulatory T cells. Sequencing was performed with immunoSEQ multiplex PCR; in TCRdb, only in-frame clones are kept and a portion is missing. The sample holds roughly 120,000 clones, roughly 94% seen once. The sequencing sample was made of non-Treg CD4+ T cells sorted from blood. The source is a human donor in good health.

This chain joins TRBV7-9 and TRBJ2-4, with 10 bases fitting TRBD2. Germline V gene data show CDR1 as SEHNR and CDR2 as FQNEAQ (reference sequence). J gave up 8 bases and V 2 bases, and 6 bases lay outside the gene matches. The CDR3 is 15 amino acids. The CDR3 nucleotides are TGTGCCAGCAGCTTAAACCTAGCGGGAGTAGACATTCAGTACTTC. This gives the protein CASSLNLAGVDIQYF. Looking up the rest from reference TRBV7-9 and TRBJ2-4 gives the full variable domain: DTGVSQNPRHKITKRGQNVTFRCDPISEHNRLYWYRQTLGQGPEFLTYFQNEAQLEKSRLLSDRFSAERPKGSFSTLEIQRTEQGDSAMYLCASSLNLAGVDIQYFGAGTRLSVL.

The chain employs TRBV28 and TRBJ1-5; perhaps TRBD1 as D (5 bases). This CDR3 spans 16 amino acids. With 8 bases removed from V and 0 bases from J, the gap between germline ends came to 17 bases. The V gene's germline CDR1 is MDHEN and CDR2 SYDVKM. CDR3 in DNA: TGTGCCAGCGGGGCCCAGATTGTCACTAGCAATCAGCCCCAGCATTTT. This sequence encodes CASGAQIVTSNQPQHF.

The rearrangement uses TRBV9 and TRBJ1-5; D is ambiguous. The CDR3 has 15 amino acids. Germline values: CDR1 SGDLS, CDR2 YYNGEE. V lost 0 bases, J lost 2 bases, and 9 bases lay in between. The CDR3 region is CASSVDPSRNQPQHF. The CDR3 coding sequence is TGTGCCAGCAGCGTAGACCCTTCACGCAATCAGCCCCAGCATTTT.

The chain couples TRBV5-5 to TRBJ2-3; a weak D match, TRBD1 (6 bases). This CDR3 comprises 17 residues. The V end lost 4 bases, the J end lost 6 bases, and 24 bases lay between the germline ends. The germline V gene encodes CDR1 SGHKS and CDR2 YYEKEE (reference sequence). CDR3 sequence reads: CASSRSSGPQGSDTQYF. In DNA form, the CDR3 reads TGTGCCAGCAGCAGATCGTCCGGGCCACAGGGAAGTGATACGCAGTATTTT. Using reference TRBV5-5 and TRBJ2-3 for the parts outside the CDR3, the full variable domain is DAGVTQSPTHLIKTRGQQVTLRCSPISGHKSVSWYQQVLGQGPQFIFQYYEKEERGRGNFPDRFSARQFPNYSSELNVNALLLGDSALYLCASSRSSGPQGSDTQYFGPGTRLTVL.

V gene TRBV6-5 combines with J gene TRBJ1-1; no firm D call. This CDR3 spans 14 amino acids. The V gene's germline CDR1 is MNHEY and CDR2 SVGAGI. V was clipped by 0 bases and J by 4 bases, with 9 bases between them. CDR3 residues: CASSYSRSATEAFF. The CDR3 DNA reads as TGTGCCAGCAGTTACTCTAGATCGGCCACTGAAGCTTTCTTT.

The chain has TRBV18 and TRBJ2-1, with D tentatively TRBD1 or TRBD2 (5 bases each). CDR1 and CDR2 (germline): KGHSH, LQKENI. CDR3 length: 14 amino acids. V lost 3 bases and J lost 5, with 11 bases in between. The CDR3 coding sequence is TGTGCCAGCTCACCGGGGACGGCTAACAATGAGCAGTTCTTC. This gives the protein CASSPGTANNEQFF.

DNA for the CDR3: TGTGCCAGTAGTATTGGGGCCGGTAGAAATCAGCCCCAGCATTTT. It codes for CASSIGAGRNQPQHF. The V call is TRBV19, the J call TRBJ1-5; D is perhaps TRBD1 (5 bases). Trimming left V 3 bases short and J 4 bases short, with 13 bases between. The CDR3 length is 15 residues. CDR1 is LNHDA and CDR2 is SQIVND in the germline V gene (reference sequence).

This clone was counted once. Other nucleotide sequences from this sample produce the same CDR3. The chain is built from TRBV5-1 and TRBJ2-5, with D perhaps matching TRBD2 (6 bases). The ends were cut back, 0 bases at V and 4 bases at J, with 7 bases in the middle. Germline V gene sequence: CDR1 SGHRS, CDR2 YFSETQ. The CDR3 spans 13 residues. In DNA, the CDR3 is TGCGCCAGCAGCTTGGGGGGAGGAGAGACCCAGTACTTC. Translating it yields CASSLGGGETQYF.

The genes are TRBV11-2 and TRBJ2-1, with 13 nucleotides matching TRBD2. The CDR3 consists of 15 residues. The germline V gene encodes CDR1 SGHAT and CDR2 FQNNGV. Germline trimming cut 1 base from V and 9 bases from J; bases unmatched to any gene: 3. The CDR3 region is CASSLGTSGSGEQFF. In nucleotides, the CDR3 is TGTGCCAGCAGCTTAGGGACTAGCGGGAGTGGTGAGCAGTTCTTC.

This chain connects TRBV19 to TRBJ2-1; possibly TRBD1 for D (6 bases). V was shortened by 6 bases and J by 10 bases, with 10 bases between the two germline ends. CDR1 is LNHDA and CDR2 is SQIVND in the germline V gene (reference sequence). The CDR3 consists of 11 residues. The chain's CDR3 is CASSTRGEQFF. CDR3 coding DNA: TGTGCCAGTAGCACAAGGGGGGAGCAGTTCTTC.

The gene calls are TRBV11-2 and TRBJ2-1; tentatively, D is TRBD2 (5 bases). The germline CDR1 and CDR2 sequences are SGHAT and FQNNGV. The CDR3 covers 17 residues. V lost 7 bases and J lost 0, with 19 bases in between. In DNA, the CDR3 is TGTGCCAGCACCCCACCGGCCGCGGGCAGCTCCTACAATGAGCAGTTCTTC. This codes for CASTPPAAGSSYNEQFF.

This sequence joins TRBV5-1 and TRBJ2-5; 10 bases line up with TRBD2. CDR3 size: 14 residues. V shed 0 bases, J shed 6 bases, and the junction held 2 bases outside the gene matches. The germline gives CDR1 SGHRS, CDR2 YFSETQ. The CDR3 sequence: CASSLASGGQTQYF. The DNA of the CDR3 is TGCGCCAGCAGCTTGGCTAGCGGGGGACAGACCCAGTACTTC.

The chain links TRBV7-2 to TRBJ2-7; 9 bases line up with TRBD1. The CDR3 consists of 17 residues. CDR1 is SGHTA, CDR2 FQGNSA, per germline. J was trimmed by 2 bases and V by 2 bases; bases with no gene match: 10. The CDR3 reads CASSLSYRGRIPYEQYF. CDR3 coding DNA: TGTGCCAGCAGCTTATCCTACAGGGGGCGCATCCCCTACGAGCAGTACTTC.

DNA of the CDR3: TGTGCCAGTAGTATAGGGCGGGAACCTAGGAATGAGCAGTTCTTC. Translating gives CASSIGREPRNEQFF. This chain connects TRBV19 to TRBJ2-1, with D possibly being TRBD2 (6 bases). CDR3 size: 15 residues. Germline V gives CDR1 LNHDA, CDR2 SQIVND (reference sequence). V gave up 1 base and J gave up 7 bases, with 14 bases separating them.

The chain joins TRBV29-1 to TRBJ1-4; the D is unclear. Trimming removed 4 bases from V and 0 bases from J, with 0 bases in between. The CDR3 extends over 11 amino acids. Per the germline V gene, CDR1 is SQVTM and CDR2 is ANQGSEA. The CDR3 protein is CSVATNEKLFF. In DNA, the CDR3 is TGCAGCGTTGCAACTAATGAAAAACTGTTTTTT.

This chain joins TRBV6-5 and TRBJ1-5; 7 bases map to TRBD1. The length of the CDR3 is 15 residues. Germline V CDR1 and CDR2: MNHEY, SVGAGI. The trim removed 5 bases at V and 0 bases at J, leaving 4 bases unmatched. The CDR3 reads CASSKGQSSNQPQHF. The CDR3 nucleotides read TGTGCCAGCAGTAAGGGACAGAGTAGCAATCAGCCCCAGCATTTT.

The CDR3 protein is CASRTGLGYEQYF. The CDR3 DNA sequence: TGTGCCAGCAGGACAGGGTTGGGTTACGAGCAGTACTTC. The chain joins TRBV11-2 to TRBJ2-7; 7 bases align to TRBD1. The CDR3 extends over 13 amino acids. From germline, CDR1 is SGHAT and CDR2 FQNNGV. Losses at the gene ends were 6 bases for V and 4 bases for J; bases not matched to a gene: 6.

V gene TRBV2 combines with J gene TRBJ1-2; unclear D gene. Per the germline V gene, CDR1 is SNHLY and CDR2 is FYNNEI. The CDR3 contains 14 residues. The V end lost 7 bases, the J end lost 3 bases, and 15 bases lay between the germline ends. The CDR3 nucleotides read TGTGCCAGCACCTTGGACGGAAGATACTATGGCTACACCTTC. Its translation: CASTLDGRYYGYTF. Full variable domain (missing parts from reference TRBV2 and TRBJ1-2): EPEVTQTPSHQVTQMGQEVILRCVPISNHLYFYWYRQILGQKVEFLVSFYNNEISEKSEIFDDQFSVERPDGSNFTLKIRSTKLEDSAMYFCASTLDGRYYGYTFGSGTRLTVV.

CDR3 sequence (DNA): TGTGCCAGCAGCAGGACGGACTATGGCTACACCTTC. This codes for CASSRTDYGYTF. The chain is built from TRBV7-9 and TRBJ1-2; no clear D. Germline-derived CDR1 and CDR2 are SEHNR and FQNEAQ (reference sequence). The ends were cut back, 5 bases at V and 3 bases at J, with 7 bases in the middle. This CDR3 spans 12 amino acids.

The chain combines TRBV6-1 with TRBJ2-1, with D uncertain. This CDR3 has 15 amino acids. The germline V gene encodes CDR1 MNHNS and CDR2 SASEGT. V gave up 0 bases and J gave up 0 bases, with 6 bases separating them. CDR3 amino acids: CASSEAPSSYNEQFF. In DNA, the CDR3 is TGTGCCAGCAGTGAAGCCCCCAGCTCCTACAATGAGCAGTTCTTC.

V gene TRBV11-2 combines with J gene TRBJ1-4; D call uncertain. Germline V gene lookup returns CDR1 SGHAT and CDR2 FQNNGV. The CDR3 covers 15 residues. V was trimmed by 4 bases and J by 2 bases, leaving 11 bases between them. The chain's CDR3 is CASSSLRRTNEKLFF. The CDR3 DNA is TGTGCCAGCAGCTCCCTTAGGAGGACTAATGAAAAACTGTTTTTT.

This clone came up a few times. The same CDR3 can be traced to other DNA sequences in this sample. This chain uses TRBV2 with TRBJ1-3, with 12 bases matching TRBD1. CDR3 length: 12 amino acids. Germline assignment: CDR1 SNHLY and CDR2 FYNNEI. V lost 10 bases to trimming and J lost 7 bases; unmatched junction nucleotides: 2. The CDR3 here is CATGTGGNTIYF. CDR3 nucleotides: TGTGCCACTGGGACAGGGGGCAACACCATATATTTT.

CDR3 sequence: CASRLSGGPGDTQYF. The CDR3 coding sequence is TGTGCCAGCAGGTTGTCGGGAGGGCCGGGAGATACGCAGTATTTT. The chain couples TRBV5-4 to TRBJ2-3; the match to TRBD2 covers 8 bases. Germline V gene sequence: CDR1 SGHNT, CDR2 YYREEE (reference sequence). V dropped 5 bases and J dropped 5; count of bases not matched to a gene: 10. The CDR3 is 15 amino acids.

The chain couples TRBV28 to TRBJ1-5; TRBD1 is a possible D gene (5 bases). CDR3 length equals 14 residues. Germline V gives CDR1 MDHEN, CDR2 SYDVKM. V gave up 6 bases and J gave up 2 bases, with 11 bases separating them. Here the CDR3 reads CASRRGGRNQPQHF. The CDR3 region has the DNA TGTGCCAGCAGGAGGGGAGGGCGCAATCAGCCCCAGCATTTT.

The chain recombines TRBV29-1 with TRBJ1-1; D unclear. Germline-derived CDR1 and CDR2 are SQVTM and ANQGSEA. The CDR3 contains 13 residues. V lost 5 bases, J lost 0 bases, and 10 bases lay in between. The CDR3 bases are TGCAGCGTTAAAATGGGTATGAACACTGAAGCTTTCTTT. It specifies CSVKMGMNTEAFF.

The table lists this clone with a count of one. The chain combines TRBV19 with TRBJ2-5; D is perhaps TRBD1 (5 bases). V was pared by 3 bases and J by 7 bases, with 12 bases between. The CDR3 is made up of 13 amino acids. Looked up from germline, CDR1 is LNHDA and CDR2 is SQIVND (reference sequence). The CDR3 loop is CASSMIRGGTQYF. For the CDR3, the DNA is TGTGCCAGTAGTATGATAAGGGGCGGGACCCAGTACTTC.